A single sample gave rise to the 19 T cell receptor beta chains below, sequenced in a study of monozygotic twins with inflammatory bowel disease (dated 2019 in TCRdb). The library was built by means of 5' RACE. Data came from an Illumina HiSeq 2500. The reads, reprocessed by TCRdb, yield one row per CDR3 protein sequence and no DNA. This sample's table carries 330,000 or so distinct CDR3 sequences. In total, the top ten clones hold under 2.5% of the sample. The material sequenced was blood. Receptor source: a human donor with ulcerative colitis or Crohn's disease, or a healthy co-twin of an affected twin (not recorded which).

This chain links TRBV30 with TRBJ1-1. This CDR3 is 15 amino acids long. Germline V gene lookup returns CDR1 GTSNPN and CDR2 SVGIG (reference sequence). CDR3 sequence: CAWSVHPQGSTEAFF. Based on the CDR3 plus reference TRBV30 and TRBJ1-1, the full variable domain is SQTIHQWPATLVQPVGSPLSLECTVEGTSNPNLYWYRQAAGRGLQLLFYSVGIGQISSEVPQNLSASRPQDRQFILSSKKLLLSDSGFYLCAWSVHPQGSTEAFFGQGTRLTVV.

The chain uses TRBV20-1 and TRBJ1-5; TCRdb's D call, TRBD1, is unchecked because there is no DNA. This CDR3 is built from 12 residues. Germline lookup yields CDR1 DFQATT and CDR2 SNEGSKA (reference sequence). CDR3 residues: CSALTGSQPQHF.

The rearrangement joins TRBV5-1 to TRBJ1-1. Per germline, CDR1 SGHRS and CDR2 YFSETQ. The CDR3 covers 15 residues. The chain's CDR3 is CASSLAPDMNTEAFF.

The chain is built from TRBV7-8 and TRBJ2-5; no DNA is available, so the TRBD2 call from TCRdb remains unchecked. Germline CDR1 reads SGHVS; CDR2 reads FQNEAQ. This CDR3 has 14 residues. The CDR3 sequence is CASSLVGGVAVQYF.

J is TRBJ2-3 and V is TRBV7-2. CDR1 and CDR2 from the germline V gene are SGHTA and FQGNSA. The CDR3 is 14 residues long. The CDR3 here is CASRRTLSTDTQYF.

This rearrangement joins TRBV28 to TRBJ2-2; TCRdb's D call of TRBD2 is untestable without DNA. Germline values: CDR1 MDHEN, CDR2 SYDVKM. The CDR3 has 17 residues. The CDR3 sequence: CASSSPTSGSGDGELFF.

The chain carries TRBV4-1 and TRBJ2-1; TCRdb's D gene call, TRBD1, goes unchecked for lack of DNA. Germline values: CDR1 MGHRA, CDR2 YSYEKL. The CDR3 length is 14 residues. Here the CDR3 reads CASSFLARQGVQFF.

V usage is TRBV20-1 and J usage is TRBJ2-1; there is no DNA to check the TCRdb D call of TRBD1. CDR1 is DFQATT and CDR2 is SNEGSKA in the germline V gene (reference sequence). CDR3 length: 15 amino acids. The CDR3 reads CSAAGGQGTYNEQFF.

The genes are TRBV6-5 and TRBJ1-6; as DNA is missing, the TRBD1 call by TCRdb cannot be tested. This CDR3 is built from 13 residues. The germline V gene encodes CDR1 MNHEY and CDR2 SVGAGI. CDR3 protein: CASGRQGDSPLHF.

The J gene is TRBJ1-2, the V gene TRBV29-1. Per germline, CDR1 SQVTM and CDR2 ANQGSEA. The CDR3 has 15 amino acids. CDR3: CSVEDGYGASGGYTF.

The chain recombines TRBV20-1 with TRBJ2-1; TCRdb selects TRBD1, and the lack of DNA leaves this call unchecked. Germline-derived CDR1 and CDR2 are DFQATT and SNEGSKA (reference sequence). The CDR3 extends over 16 amino acids. The chain's CDR3 is CSATLGPGLKGKEQFF.

The genes are TRBV6-1 and TRBJ2-3. The germline CDR1 and CDR2 sequences are MNHNS and SASEGT. The CDR3 sequence is 13 residues long. CDR3 region: CASINGVSIPQYF.

The J gene is TRBJ2-7, the V gene TRBV5-6; the D call from TCRdb, TRBD1, cannot be confirmed without DNA. Per germline, CDR1 SGHDT and CDR2 YYEEEE. The CDR3 covers 11 residues. The CDR3 region is CASSLEGPEYF.

This chain uses TRBV18 with TRBJ2-5; with no DNA, the TCRdb D assignment of TRBD2 cannot be verified. The CDR3 loop spans 16 amino acids. The germline CDR1 and CDR2 sequences are KGHSH and LQKENI. CDR3 residues: CASSPLASGIEETQYF.

The V and J genes are TRBV6-2 or TRBV6-3 and TRBJ1-5; TCRdb lists TRBD1, though no DNA is available to test this call. Germline CDR1 is MNHEY and CDR2 is SVGEGT. CDR3 length: 15 amino acids. CDR3 loop: CASSYEGWSNQPQHF.

The J gene is TRBJ1-2, the V gene TRBV6-2 or TRBV6-3; TCRdb proposes TRBD1, but this gene call is untestable without DNA. There are 14 residues in the CDR3. The V gene's germline CDR1 is MNHEY and CDR2 SVGEGT. CDR3 sequence reads: CASSRRPGQGGYTF.

The chain has TRBV28 and TRBJ1-2. Germline V lookup: CDR1 MDHEN, CDR2 SYDVKM. CDR3 length equals 11 residues. The CDR3 sequence: CASHSLYGYTF.

This chain's CDR3 is CASSDKFEYVTGVYEQYF. This chain links TRBV6-1 with TRBJ2-7; TCRdb reports TRBD1, a call that lacks DNA to check it against. Germline values: CDR1 MNHNS, CDR2 SASEGT. The CDR3 is made up of 18 amino acids.

V usage is TRBV4-3 and J usage is TRBJ2-2; checking the TCRdb D call of TRBD1 is not possible without DNA. Germline assignment: CDR1 LGHNA and CDR2 YSLEER. This CDR3 region has 15 residues. This CDR3 reads CASSQDLIRGGELFF.